This T cell receptor (beta chain) was sequenced in a study of Ad26.COV2.S vaccination and SARS-CoV-2 variants. Study-wide context: The donor belonged to the COV1001 Ad26.COV2.S trial arm. The study, taken as a whole, reports: Across vaccine and placebo recipients, the breadth of non-spike TCRs was similar. TCR breadth and depth estimates may have understated total T cell responses.

With V trimmed by 4 bases and J by 4 bases, 5 bases remained unmatched. The length of the CDR3 is 14 residues. Germline assignment: CDR1 SGHRS and CDR2 YFSETQ. This clone has only a few counts. Its target is unknown. Here immunoSEQ multiplex PCR was the method, and the copy in TCRdb shows in-frame clones only, minus some. This table holds roughly 460,000 clones, 89% found once. The sample's treatment: around 19 received Ad26.COV2.S at low or high dose, single or two shots; 5 received placebo; per-sample allocation not given. Day 63 following the first vaccine or placebo injection was when the samples were taken. The vaccine delivered Wuhan-strain SARS-CoV-2 spike through an Ad26 vector.

This rearrangement joins TRBV5-1 to TRBJ2-5, with 9 bases fitting TRBD1. This receptor was taken from a person between 18 and 65 years old who received the Ad26.COV2.S COVID-19 vaccine or a placebo. Sequenced material: peripheral blood, taken in a trial of Ad26.COV2.S vaccine versus placebo. CDR3 coding DNA: TGCGCCAGCAGCACCGGACAGGGGCGAGAGACCCAGTACTTC. It specifies CASSTGQGRETQYF.